These 15 T cell receptor beta chains were sequenced from one sample in a study of CD8 T cells in Susac syndrome (dated by TCRdb to between 2018 and 2021). Library method: the immunoSEQ multiplex PCR assay. RNA was extracted using the RNeasy kit, and about 0.45 to 1 ug of the RNA was reverse transcribed with random hexamers. TCRdb reanalyzed the raw reads on its own, using fastp at Q25 for trimming and MiXCR for clone calling, and kept in-frame beta chains. CDR3 protein sequences are deduplicated, and each keeps its most common genes and DNA. For this sample the table gives some 200,000 distinct CDR3 sequences, of which over 90% were detected only once. About 0.09% of the sample comes from the top ten. Sequencing input: CD4+ T cells from PBMCs. These receptors were obtained from a human donor with multiple sclerosis.

The chain has TRBV6-6 and TRBJ2-1; D is undetermined. CDR3 length: 13 residues. The germline gives CDR1 MNHNY, CDR2 SVGAGI (reference sequence). V was cut by 8 bases and J by 4 bases, with 12 bases left in between. This chain's CDR3 is CASSSGQYNEQFF. The CDR3 DNA follows: TGTGCCAGCTCGTCGGGCCAGTACAATGAGCAGTTCTTC.

This chain joins TRBV30 and TRBJ2-5; TRBD2 agrees at 8 bases. Germline CDR1 GTSNPN, CDR2 SVGIG (reference sequence). Losses at the gene ends were 2 bases for V and 2 bases for J; bases not matched to a gene: 7. The CDR3 covers 15 residues. The CDR3 DNA sequence: TGTGCCTGGAGTAGGTCTAGCGGGCTACAAGAGACCCAGTACTTC. Translated, it gives CAWSRSSGLQETQYF. The variable domain in full, with the rest retrieved from reference TRBV30 and TRBJ2-5, is SQTIHQWPATLVQPVGSPLSLECTVEGTSNPNLYWYRQAAGRGLQLLFYSVGIGQISSEVPQNLSASRPQDRQFILSSKKLLLSDSGFYLCAWSRSSGLQETQYFGPGTRLLVL.

The J gene is TRBJ2-7, the V gene TRBV28, with D uncertain. V lost 3 bases, J lost 3 bases, and 6 bases lay in between. This CDR3 has 12 amino acids. Germline CDR1 and CDR2: MDHEN and SYDVKM. The DNA for the CDR3 is TGTGCCAGCAGTTTGGGGATCTACGAGCAGTACTTC. This sequence encodes CASSLGIYEQYF. Full variable domain (outside the CDR3, taken from reference TRBV28 and TRBJ2-7): DVKVTQSSRYLVKRTGEKVFLECVQDMDHENMFWYRQDPGLGLRLIYFSYDVKMKEKGDIPEGYSVSREKKERFSLILESASTNQTSMYLCASSLGIYEQYFGPGTRLTVT.

The chain couples TRBV12-3 or TRBV12-4 to TRBJ2-7, with a weak D call TRBD2 (6 bases). The CDR3 spans 14 residues. V shed 5 bases and J shed 8 bases, with 19 bases lying between them. CDR3 coding DNA: TGTGCCAGCAGTGGGACCGGGAGTCCTCTGCAGCAGTACTTC. Protein sequence: CASSGTGSPLQQYF.

The chain uses TRBV28 and TRBJ1-5; D is uncertain. Germline CDR1 MDHEN, CDR2 SYDVKM. Trimming removed 5 bases at V and 9 bases at J, with 8 bases between. The CDR3 contains 11 residues. CDR3 in DNA: TGTGCCAGCAGTCTGATGGGGCCCCAGCATTTT. It encodes CASSLMGPQHF.

The J gene is TRBJ1-2, the V gene TRBV12-3 or TRBV12-4, with no clear D. The CDR3 is 12 amino acids. V lost 0 bases, J lost 8 bases, and 7 bases lay in between. The CDR3 is CASSLALGGYTF. As DNA, the CDR3 is TGTGCCAGCAGTTTAGCGCTGGGGGGCTACACCTTC.

This clonotype was recorded only once. The J gene is TRBJ2-7, the V gene TRBV6-1, with D maybe TRBD1 (6 bases). The CDR3 loop spans 16 amino acids. Germline V gene lookup returns CDR1 MNHNS and CDR2 SASEGT. Trimming removed 10 bases at V and 6 bases at J, with 28 bases between. The CDR3 sequence: CATLPALGALSSEQYF. In nucleotides, the CDR3 is TGTGCCACCCTTCCCGCCTTGGGGGCCCTATCTAGCGAGCAGTACTTC.

V and J are TRBV3-1 and TRBJ2-1, with D unresolved. Germline V gene data show CDR1 as LGHDT and CDR2 as YNNKEL (reference sequence). V gave up 1 base and J gave up 8 bases, with 6 bases separating them. CDR3 length: 12 residues. CDR3 nucleotides: TGTGCCAGCAGCCAAGGGGCCCATGAGCAGTTCTTC. This codes for CASSQGAHEQFF.

This clonotype was observed a handful of times. The rearrangement uses TRBV5-4 and TRBJ2-5; D is unresolved. CDR1 and CDR2 (germline): SGHNT, YYREEE (reference sequence). Trimming stripped 5 bases from V and 4 bases from J, with 12 bases between. The CDR3 runs to 13 residues. The CDR3 DNA follows: TGTGCCAGCAGTCAAGCGTACCGAGAGACCCAGTACTTC. It encodes CASSQAYRETQYF.

The chain carries TRBV29-1 and TRBJ1-3, with D possibly being TRBD1 (5 bases). Trimming took 7 bases from V and 0 from J, leaving 13 bases between them. This CDR3 is built from 14 residues. Germline assignment: CDR1 SQVTM and CDR2 ANQGSEA. The CDR3: CSARDLGSGNTIYF. The CDR3 region has the DNA TGCAGCGCCCGGGACTTAGGCTCTGGAAACACCATATATTTT.

The chain is built from TRBV12-3 or TRBV12-4 and TRBJ1-2; 9 bases match TRBD1. With 11 bases clipped from V and 5 bases from J, the junction kept 6 bases outside the gene matches. This CDR3 comprises 12 residues. This chain's CDR3 is CAAGDRAYGYTF. The CDR3 DNA sequence: TGTGCCGCGGGGGACAGGGCTTATGGCTACACCTTC.

This sequence joins TRBV20-1 and TRBJ1-3; D gene ambiguous. Germline loops: CDR1 DFQATT, CDR2 SNEGSKA (reference sequence). Trimming left V 1 base short and J 0 bases short, with 4 bases between. The CDR3 loop spans 13 amino acids. CDR3 bases: TGCAGTGCTAGAGCCGTCTCTGGAAACACCATATATTTT. Translating it yields CSARAVSGNTIYF.

The chain links TRBV7-3 to TRBJ1-2; 7 bases line up with TRBD1. After removal of 5 bases from V and 8 bases from J, the junction contained 11 bases not matched to a gene. The V gene's germline CDR1 is SGHTA and CDR2 FQGTGA. The CDR3 is made up of 14 amino acids. In DNA form, the CDR3 reads TGTGCCAGCAGCCTCCGGCCGACAGGGAACGGCTACACCTTC. Translating gives CASSLRPTGNGYTF.

The chain joins TRBV29-1 to TRBJ2-7; no clear D. Deletions cut 4 bases from V and 7 bases from J, with 14 bases between. This CDR3 contains 12 residues. The germline V gene encodes CDR1 SQVTM and CDR2 ANQGSEA. The CDR3 DNA reads TGCAGCGTTGGTGGGCCCGATTCAGAGCAGTACTTC. It codes for CSVGGPDSEQYF.

This clonotype occurred a few times. The chain joins TRBV30 to TRBJ1-2; D gene uncertain. The CDR3 consists of 13 residues. V lost 4 bases, J lost 6 bases, and 15 bases lay in between. Germline V gene sequence: CDR1 GTSNPN, CDR2 SVGIG (reference sequence). The CDR3 sequence is CAWTGATLHGYTF. The DNA for the CDR3 is TGTGCCTGGACCGGTGCGACTTTGCATGGCTACACCTTC.